This T cell receptor (beta chain) is drawn from a study of blood T cell repertoires in COVID-19. Study-wide background: The analysed material was cDNA or gDNA that came from T cells, B-cell-depleted T cells, or PBMCs.

The CDR3 length is 15 residues. The J segment lost 5 bases and the V segment lost 2 bases, leaving 4 bases of the junction unmatched. Germline CDR1 MDHEN, CDR2 SYDVKM. Method: immunoSEQ multiplex PCR; TCRdb's copy keeps in-frame clones and lacks some. The data contain 240,000 or so clones, 82% of them singletons. The clonotype comes from a woman aged 55-69 years with active or convalescent COVID-19. Input material: peripheral blood. The J gene is TRBJ2-3, the V gene TRBV28, with 10 positions matching TRBD1. Written as DNA, the CDR3 is TGTGCCAGCAGTTTAAGACAGGGGGCTAAAGATACGCAGTATTTT. It encodes CASSLRQGAKDTQYF.